This T cell receptor beta chain derives from a study of blood T cell repertoires in COVID-19. Across the whole study: Samples came from the United States, Italy and Spain, spanning acute and convalescent COVID-19. T cells, B-cell-depleted T cells, or PBMCs supplied cDNA or gDNA.

Authors' data handling: The assay estimated nucleated cells by amplifying reference gene primers. The repertoire was sequenced with immunoSEQ multiplex PCR; TCRdb's copy has only in-frame clones and lacks some. The V and J calls and the clone size are those of that table, but D and trimming were determined from the DNA. The table records 300,000 to 400,000 clones, roughly 89% of them present only once. Germline values: CDR1 MNHEY, CDR2 SVGAGI. The CDR3 loop spans 15 amino acids. The germline V and J ends were trimmed by 2 bases and 6 bases, with 14 bases remaining between them. This clone appeared a single time. Recruited during active infection, patients (from Seattle) were subsequently followed longitudinally.

The specimen was peripheral blood. The sequence was collected from a man aged 30 to 45 with COVID-19, enrolled during active disease. The gene calls are TRBV6-5 and TRBJ2-4; D may be TRBD2 (5 bases). CDR3 nucleotides: TGTGCCAGCAGTTACACGCCGGGGTCTGGAAACATTCAGTACTTC. Its translation is CASSYTPGSGNIQYF.